This TCR beta chain was observed in a study of OX40 agonist ivuxolimab in advanced cancers. Overall study context: Anti-PD-1, anti-PD-L1 or anti-CTLA-4 therapy given earlier was allowed, and roughly 40% had some.

Data came from immunoSEQ multiplex PCR; TCRdb stores just in-frame clones and leaves some out. This sample yields some 72,000 clones, of which approximately 92% are seen a single time; approximately 0.48% belongs to the top ten. Whole-study findings and limits: At 0.1-3.0 mg/kg, partial responders had clonal expansion among the lowest observed.

On this clone: Antigen unknown.

This specimen was CD4+ or CD8+ T cells sorted from blood, taken in a trial of the OX40 agonist ivuxolimab. The TCR comes from an adult with an advanced solid tumor such as melanoma, head and neck, liver or kidney cancer.

Here the CDR3 DNA reads TGTGCCTGGAAGGTATGGGCGAACACCGGGGAGCTGTTTTTT. Translation gives CAWKVWANTGELFF. This chain joins TRBV30 and TRBJ2-2; D not certain. With 4 bases removed from V and 0 bases from J, the gap between germline ends came to 9 bases. In germline, CDR1 is GTSNPN, CDR2 SVGIG (reference sequence). The CDR3 runs 14 residues.